This T cell receptor beta chain comes out of a study of blood T cell repertoires in COVID-19. About the study: T cells, B-cell-depleted T cells, or PBMCs provided the cDNA or gDNA that served as material.

This clone was seen only once. The germline V gene has CDR1 MNHEY and CDR2 SMNVEV (reference sequence). CDR3 size: 16 residues. Unmatched junction bases numbered 12, after V lost 6 bases and J lost 7 bases. Per the authors' pipeline: Estimation of nucleated cell counts relied on the amplification of reference gene primers. Clones were sequenced by immunoSEQ multiplex PCR, and TCRdb holds only the in-frame ones, with some missing. That table furnishes V, J and clone size, whereas the DNA furnished D and trimming. The sample includes about 42,000 clones, 70% to 90% of them seen just once. The chain has TRBV27 and TRBJ2-2; TRBD1 matches 9 bases. The TCR was taken from a woman in her 70s in a cohort sampled during active COVID-19. Material for sequencing was peripheral blood. CDR3 loop: CASRQGTGGFGGELFF. The CDR3, as DNA: TGTGCCAGCAGACAAGGAACAGGGGGCTTTGGCGGGGAGCTGTTTTTT.